The entry below describes one T cell receptor beta chain. Its antigen remains unknown. This sample is drawn from a study of shared clonotypes between healthy human individuals. Overall study findings and caveats: Donor scarcity curtailed the genetic and exposure-history diversity represented herein.

Deep level was the assay's run setting. The repertoire was sequenced with immunoSEQ multiplex PCR; TCRdb's copy has only in-frame clones and lacks some. The sample carries approximately 500,000 clones, 79% recorded once. The sample consisted of PBMCs. This clonotype was obtained from a woman between 40 and 50 years old in good health. Some clones in this sample may be carry-over from other donors' samples.

CDR3 nucleotides: TGTGCCAGCAGTCCCACAGGCGGCTCCTACAATGAGCAGTTCTTC. It codes for CASSPTGGSYNEQFF. This sequence joins TRBV7-9 and TRBJ2-1, with D maybe TRBD1 (5 bases). V lost 6 bases and J 0 bases, leaving 12 bases between the germline ends. The CDR3 totals 15 residues. Germline V gives CDR1 SEHNR, CDR2 FQNEAQ (reference sequence).